Below, 21 T cell receptor beta chains from the same sample are listed, as sequenced in a study of cytomegalovirus exposure and HLA in healthy donors. The PCR contained 60 Vbeta and 13 Jbeta primers. Profiled with immunoSEQ multiplex PCR; TCRdb holds only in-frame clones, not every one. Of 90,000 to 120,000 clones in the sample, about 59% were seen once. The sequenced sample was PBMCs. The receptors were sampled from a young man in good health and CMV-seropositive.

The V and J genes are TRBV5-1 and TRBJ1-5; perhaps TRBD1 as D (6 bases). The CDR3 contains 13 residues. Between the trimmed V and J ends, which lost 1 base and 4 bases, there was a span of 6 bases. Per the germline V gene, CDR1 is SGHRS and CDR2 is YFSETQ. CDR3: CASSLTGNQPQHF. For the CDR3, the DNA is TGCGCCAGCAGCTTGACAGGGAATCAGCCCCAGCATTTT.

The chain has TRBV11-2 and TRBJ2-5; 7 nucleotides align to TRBD2. CDR3 size: 16 residues. Germline V gene data show CDR1 as SGHAT and CDR2 as FQNNGV. Losses at the gene ends were 5 bases for V and 5 bases for J; bases not matched to a gene: 14. This CDR3 reads CASSVRYAGVFETQYF. For the CDR3, the DNA is TGTGCCAGCAGCGTGCGGTACGCGGGGGTGTTTGAGACCCAGTACTTC.

A few counts support this clone. One junction end does not reproduce the germline sequence, and a read error may be involved. This chain uses TRBV7-2 with TRBJ2-7, with 15 bases that match TRBD2. The CDR3 is 13 amino acids. Germline V gives CDR1 SGHTA, CDR2 FQGNSA. The CDR3 DNA sequence: TGTGCCAGCAGCCCCCCGGGACTAGCGGGGGGCATCTTC. Protein sequence: CASSPPGLAGGIF.

The gene calls are TRBV5-6 and TRBJ2-3; the D is unclear. Trimming removed 3 bases from V and 0 bases from J, with 11 bases in between. The germline V gene has CDR1 SGHDT and CDR2 YYEEEE. The CDR3 runs 15 residues. CDR3 loop: CASSSTASSTDTQYF. The CDR3 DNA is TGTGCCAGCAGCTCCACAGCCTCTAGCACAGATACGCAGTATTTT.

This clone showed up just a few times. The chain links TRBV6-5 to TRBJ2-7, with a tentative D call TRBD1 (5 bases). This CDR3 has 12 amino acids. Trimming cost V 6 bases and J 3 bases, with 9 bases left between them. Germline V gene data show CDR1 as MNHEY and CDR2 as SVGAGI. The CDR3 loop reads CASRTAGYEQYF. CDR3 coding DNA: TGTGCCAGCAGGACAGCAGGCTACGAGCAGTACTTC.

The chain links TRBV28 to TRBJ2-7; D unclear. From germline, CDR1 is MDHEN and CDR2 SYDVKM. The V end lost 3 bases, the J end lost 6 bases, and 3 bases lay between the germline ends. This CDR3 is 10 amino acids long. CDR3 amino acids: CASSFREQYF. CDR3 DNA sequence: TGTGCCAGCAGTTTCCGCGAGCAGTACTTC.

The chain uses TRBV18 and TRBJ2-7, with TRBD1 as a possible D gene (5 bases). V was shortened by 0 bases and J by 3 bases, with 12 bases between the two germline ends. The CDR3 runs to 15 residues. The V gene's germline CDR1 is KGHSH and CDR2 LQKENI. The CDR3 coding sequence is TGTGCCAGCTCACCACCAGGGGTTCCTAACTACGAGCAGTACTTC. It encodes CASSPPGVPNYEQYF.

The chain recombines TRBV7-6 with TRBJ2-3; D possibly corresponds to TRBD1 (5 bases). Germline CDR1 SGHVS, CDR2 FNYEAQ. The CDR3 is made up of 20 amino acids. Trimming pared 5 bases from V and 5 bases from J, leaving 32 bases between. The chain's CDR3 is CASSLVAGQSYSGMGDTQYF. CDR3 sequence (DNA): TGTGCCAGCAGCCTGGTGGCAGGGCAATCTTATTCTGGCATGGGAGATACGCAGTATTTT.

This sequence joins TRBV4-1 and TRBJ2-3; 9 positions agree with TRBD2. The CDR3 length is 16 residues. The V gene's germline CDR1 is MGHRA and CDR2 YSYEKL. With 1 base clipped from V and 2 bases from J, the junction kept 4 bases outside the gene matches. The CDR3 is CASSQGSGGTTDTQYF. The CDR3 DNA reads TGCGCCAGCAGCCAAGGAAGCGGGGGGACCACAGATACGCAGTATTTT.

The table lists this clone with a count of one. CDR3: CATSSQVWGRVYEQYF. The CDR3 nucleotides read TGTGCCACCAGCTCTCAGGTCTGGGGGCGCGTCTACGAGCAGTACTTC. The chain uses TRBV15 and TRBJ2-7; tentative D call: TRBD1 (6 bases). The CDR3 runs 16 residues. V lost 5 bases, J lost 3 bases, and 20 bases lay in between. From germline, CDR1 is LNHNV and CDR2 YYDKDF (reference sequence).

Regarding this clone: In the same sample, other DNA sequences code for this CDR3. The chain uses TRBV5-6 and TRBJ2-5; D perhaps matches TRBD1 (6 bases). CDR1 SGHDT and CDR2 YYEEEE come from the germline V gene. With 0 bases removed from V and 0 bases from J, the gap between germline ends came to 15 bases. CDR3 length equals 17 residues. The CDR3 sequence is CASSLGFQGRDQETQYF. The CDR3 DNA sequence: TGTGCCAGCAGCTTGGGATTCCAGGGGAGAGACCAAGAGACCCAGTACTTC.

The DNA for the CDR3 is TGTGCCAGTAGTATTATAAGGGACCGGGGGGAGACCCAGTACTTC. Translated, it gives CASSIIRDRGETQYF. The chain is built from TRBV19 and TRBJ2-5; D is perhaps TRBD2 (6 bases). The germline CDR1 and CDR2 sequences are LNHDA and SQIVND (reference sequence). V shed 3 bases and J shed 5 bases, with 16 bases lying between them. CDR3 length: 15 residues. The entire variable domain, with the rest obtained from reference TRBV19 and TRBJ2-5, is as follows: DGGITQSPKYLFRKEGQNVTLSCEQNLNHDAMYWYRQDPGQGLRLIYYSQIVNDFQKGDIAEGYSVSREKKESFPLTVTSAQKNPTAFYLCASSIIRDRGETQYFGPGTRLLVL.

V gene TRBV6-4 combines with J gene TRBJ1-1; TRBD1 might be the D (6 bases). The length of the CDR3 is 15 residues. Germline V gene data show CDR1 as MRHNA and CDR2 as SNTAGT. V lost 0 bases and J lost 1, with 9 bases in between. CDR3 sequence reads: CASSDSGGANTEAFF. The DNA of the CDR3 is TGTGCCAGCAGTGACTCAGGGGGGGCGAACACTGAAGCTTTCTTT.

This chain uses TRBV5-1 with TRBJ1-6, with TRBD1 matching 7 bases. CDR3 size: 15 residues. Germline V gives CDR1 SGHRS, CDR2 YFSETQ. V gave up 2 bases and J gave up 9 bases; unmatched junction bases: 8. CDR3 sequence: CASSLITGEGSPLHF. The CDR3 DNA is TGCGCCAGCAGCTTAATTACAGGGGAAGGTTCACCCCTCCACTTT.

The chain joins TRBV6-5 to TRBJ2-1, with D perhaps TRBD1 (6 bases). The V gene's germline CDR1 is MNHEY and CDR2 SVGAGI. Trimming took off 4 bases at V and 2 bases at J, with 15 bases between the two ends. The CDR3 totals 16 residues. This CDR3 reads CASSFNRDLAYNEQFF. CDR3 coding DNA: TGTGCCAGCAGTTTTAACAGGGACCTCGCCTACAATGAGCAGTTCTTC.

A few counts support this clone. The rearrangement links TRBV10-2 to TRBJ1-2, with 7 bases identical to TRBD1. Germline loops: CDR1 WSHSY, CDR2 SAAADI. V gave up 0 bases and J gave up 7 bases; unmatched junction bases: 17. The CDR3 extends over 18 amino acids. In nucleotides, the CDR3 is TGCGCCAGCAGTGAGTCAGGCAGGGGGAAAAAAGGAGGGCTTGGCTACACCTTC. Translation gives CASSESGRGKKGGLGYTF.

The rearrangement uses TRBV11-1 and TRBJ2-7; 7 bases are shared with TRBD1. Germline values: CDR1 SGHAT, CDR2 FQDESV (reference sequence). The CDR3 runs to 14 residues. V dropped 5 bases and J dropped 2; count of bases not matched to a gene: 6. The CDR3 here is CASSPSGQPYEQYF. CDR3 nucleotide sequence: TGTGCCAGCAGCCCCTCGGGACAGCCCTACGAGCAGTACTTC.

V usage is TRBV7-9 and J usage is TRBJ2-6, with D perhaps TRBD1 (6 bases). This CDR3 has 17 amino acids. The V end was cut by 5 bases, the J end by 2 bases, with 16 bases between. Germline V lookup: CDR1 SEHNR, CDR2 FQNEAQ (reference sequence). Here the CDR3 DNA reads TGTGCCAGCAGCGAAAGCCAGGGGCGAGCTGGGGCCAACGTCCTGACTTTC. Its translation: CASSESQGRAGANVLTF.

This clone came up once. In nucleotides, the CDR3 is TGTGCCAGCAGCCAAGGGAAAGCAGGATTCACAGATACGCAGTATTTT. It translates to CASSQGKAGFTDTQYF. The J gene is TRBJ2-3, the V gene TRBV4-2; D is undetermined. This CDR3 has 16 residues. V lost 1 base and J 2 bases, leaving 13 bases between the germline ends. Germline lookup yields CDR1 LGHNA and CDR2 YNFKEQ.

This clone was seen a single time. The J gene is TRBJ2-2, the V gene TRBV19; D not resolved. CDR3 length: 14 amino acids. Germline CDR1 is LNHDA and CDR2 is SQIVND (reference sequence). The germline V and J ends were trimmed by 6 bases and 1 base, with 9 bases remaining between them. CDR3 in amino acids: CASSPTENTGELFF. The CDR3 DNA sequence: TGTGCCAGTAGCCCAACAGAGAACACCGGGGAGCTGTTTTTT.

CDR3 sequence (DNA): TGTGCCAGCAGCTTAGCAGGGGCCACAGATACGCAGTATTTT. Its protein product is CASSLAGATDTQYF. V and J are TRBV7-3 and TRBJ2-3, with D possibly TRBD1 on 6 matching bases. Germline CDR1 and CDR2: SGHTA and FQGTGA. Trimming cost V 2 bases and J 2 bases, with 8 bases left between them. The length of the CDR3 is 14 residues.